The present T cell receptor beta chain was sequenced within a study of T cell repertoires in cytomegalovirus infection. Study as a whole: Public TCR beta signatures indicated both CMV infection and matching HLA type.

At least ten counts were recorded for this clonotype. Antigen: not known. Study outcomes and limitations: The cumulative frequency of public TCR beta families distinguished individuals who carried CMV together with the relevant HLA. Dominating the ex vivo response were HLA-C-restricted CMV-specific TCR beta clonotypes.

From the reads, TCRdb called clonotypes with MiXCR, one entry per CDR3 protein. This sample carries under 350,000 distinct CDR3 sequences, around 9.1% of them seen once, and the ten largest clones take approximately 2.3%. Sequenced: PBMCs. The clonotype originates from a human donor in good health (CMV status not recorded). Some clones in this sample may be carry-over from other donors' samples.

The CDR3 DNA sequence: TGTGCCAGCAGTGACCCGTTTAGCGAGGCTGAGCAGTTCTTC. It is translated as CASSDPFSEAEQFF. V and J are TRBV2 and TRBJ2-1, with a weak D call TRBD2 (5 bases). Germline CDR1 is SNHLY and CDR2 is FYNNEI. The CDR3 spans 14 residues. Trimming left V 3 bases short and J 9 bases short, with 15 bases between.